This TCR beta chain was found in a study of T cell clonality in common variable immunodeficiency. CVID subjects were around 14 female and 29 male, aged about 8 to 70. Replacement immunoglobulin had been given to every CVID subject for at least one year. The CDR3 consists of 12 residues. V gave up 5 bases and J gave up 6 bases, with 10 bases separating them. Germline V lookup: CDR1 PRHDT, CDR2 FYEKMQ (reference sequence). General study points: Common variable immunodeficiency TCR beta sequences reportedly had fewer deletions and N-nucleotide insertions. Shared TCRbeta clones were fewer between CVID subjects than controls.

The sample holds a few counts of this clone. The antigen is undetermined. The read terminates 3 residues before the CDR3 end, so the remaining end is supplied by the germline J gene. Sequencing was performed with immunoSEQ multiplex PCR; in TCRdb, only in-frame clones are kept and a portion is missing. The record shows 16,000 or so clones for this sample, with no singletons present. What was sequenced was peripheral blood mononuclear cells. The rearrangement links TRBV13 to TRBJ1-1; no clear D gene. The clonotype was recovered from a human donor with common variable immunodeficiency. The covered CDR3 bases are TGTGCCAGCAGCCCCCCAGGAGCTGAA. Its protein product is CASSPPGAE. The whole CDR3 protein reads CASSPPGAEAFF.